This TCR beta chain is drawn from a study of human T cells and chemical hapten exposure (dated by TCRdb to 2020 to 2023). As for the study more broadly: For sensitization, 2% DPC in acetone was applied to a 2 cm by 2 cm area of upper inner arm skin. Patients additionally received weekly therapeutic DPC doses to the scalp throughout the roughly 24-week study period. Patch testing was done on the upper back using Finn chambers containing 0.01% DPC, and results were scored after 6 days according to International Contact Dermatitis Research Group standards. Alopecia areata with under or over 50% scalp involvement, alopecia totalis and alopecia universalis were represented in the patient cohort, which was mostly female. The libraries were sequenced as a pool, and the TCR yield per sample differed mostly because of small variations in library volumes within the pool. In alopecia patients, the study followed how the peripheral blood TCR repertoire changed in vivo over primary and secondary sensitization to diphenylcyclopropenone (DPC), a hapten. Blood samples were taken from patients before sensitization (week 0) and at 2, 6 and about 24 weeks after DPC sensitization. Approximately 28 alopecia patients gave blood for TCR sequencing at one to four time points (pre-sensitization, 2, 6 and 24 weeks).

The paper's findings and limits, for the study overall: DPC sensitization did not change how many TCRs were above 1 in 1000 frequency, and no evidence was found of alterations in global repertoire structure. All patients had alopecia, a presumed autoimmune disease, so their immune response might differ from that of healthy individuals. Patch test score was positively correlated with the number of PT1 expanded TCRs, with significance at thresholds 8, 16 and 32 but not at 4. Expanded TCRs formed significantly more large CDR3 similarity clusters than pre-sensitization or healthy control sets, consistent with antigen-driven responses. Repeated subsampling changed both the strength of the expansion versus patch-test correlation and the threshold at which the correlation became significant.

Library preparation was by RACE. TCRdb shows the sequencer as NextSeq 500. Library preparation attached unique molecular identifiers to individual cDNA molecules for quantitative, reproducible TCR counting. Both TCR alpha and TCR beta chains were sequenced from each blood RNA sample. On the authors' methods: A median of roughly 98,000 TCRs per sample was observed, with a range of 23,224 to 690,600. V, J and CDR3 annotation of the TCR reads was carried out using the Decombinator software suite. Every sample was subsampled to the same number of TCRs (28,000) for the PS versus PT1 abundance plots. Expanded TCRs were defined as absent before sensitization and observed at least eight times at the 2-week time point. In TCRdb, the public reads were trimmed at Q25 with fastp and aligned with MiXCR, with productive beta chains retained. Each CDR3 protein gets just one entry, which takes the most common genes and DNA from the rows behind it. TCRdb, not the authors, supplied the V and J calls. This sample is represented by over 300,000 distinct CDR3 sequences; roughly 4.6% of them were singletons. The ten most abundant clones make up roughly 2.6% of the sample.

The CDR3 has 12 amino acids, counting the end cysteine and phenylalanine. The kept DNA is CDR3 alone, 36 bases in frame from the first base. V was cut back by 3 bases and J by 15 bases, leaving a gap of 15 bases between them. From a lookup of the germline V gene (reference sequence), CDR1 and CDR2 are PRHDT and FYEKMQ. Taken with the paper, the label for time point translates to: pre-sensitization, week 0. The treatment or condition label of this sample denotes: therapeutic diphenylcyclopropenone sensitization with weekly scalp DPC. At each patch-test visit, blood was drawn before the patch test was applied. Patients were considered eligible if aged 18 to 70, diagnosed with alopecia and deemed suitable for DPC therapy, and patients were excluded if pregnant. Unfractionated whole blood was collected in Tempus Blood RNA tubes, and total RNA was extracted from that blood. This clonotype was found many times. Which antigen it targets is not known. No quality values exist for individual bases; no much larger clone is one base distant.

Sequenced here: whole blood, sampled in connection with sensitization to the hapten diphenylcyclopropenone (DPC). The origin of this receptor is a woman in her 50s with alopecia areata. Some clones in this sample may be carry-over from other donors' samples. The rearrangement combines TRBV13 with TRBJ2-1; no D gene can be assigned with confidence. The nucleotides read TGTGCCAGCAGCTTGGGGTCTAGGTCGCCGTTCTTC. This translates into CASSLGSRSPFF.